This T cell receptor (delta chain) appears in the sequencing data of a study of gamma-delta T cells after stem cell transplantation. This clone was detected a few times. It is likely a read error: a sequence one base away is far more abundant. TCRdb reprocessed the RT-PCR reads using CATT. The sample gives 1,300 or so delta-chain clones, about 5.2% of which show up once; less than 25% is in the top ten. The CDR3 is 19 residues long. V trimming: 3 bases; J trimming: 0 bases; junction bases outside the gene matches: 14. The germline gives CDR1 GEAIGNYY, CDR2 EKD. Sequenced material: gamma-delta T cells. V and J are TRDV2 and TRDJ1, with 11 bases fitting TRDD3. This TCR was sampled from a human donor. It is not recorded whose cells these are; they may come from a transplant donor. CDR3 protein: CACDPLGDTPRLYTDKLIF. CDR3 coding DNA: TGTGCCTGTGACCCCCTGGGGGATACACCAAGGCTATACACCGATAAACTCATCTTT.